This T cell receptor (beta chain) emerged from a study of post-analysis software for immune sequencing data. Study-level information: Recorded disease courses covered relapsing-remitting, secondary progressive and progressive-relapsing multiple sclerosis. Some patients had no subtype annotation.

The TCR beta cDNA libraries contained unique molecular identifiers. Some 500,000 cDNA molecules were recovered from an input of about 1 to 10 million T cells. MiXCR, applied by TCRdb to the PCR reads, yields one record per CDR3 protein. This table has hundreds of thousands of distinct CDR3 sequences, about 32% appearing once. This clonotype has only a few counts. Its antigen is still unknown. Study-wide results and caveats: Multiple sclerosis was associated with a significant reduction in normalized Chao1 diversity relative to controls.

The clonotype comes from a girl aged 5 to 17 with multiple sclerosis. Sequencing was performed on blood.

DNA for the CDR3: TGTGCCAGCAGCTTACAGTCAGGGACTAATTCACCCCTCCACTTT. Its translation: CASSLQSGTNSPLHF. V and J are TRBV7-9 and TRBJ1-6, with D possibly matching TRBD1 (5 bases). V gave up 2 bases and J gave up 6 bases, with 11 bases separating them. Per germline, CDR1 SEHNR and CDR2 FQNEAQ (reference sequence). CDR3 length: 15 residues. The full variable domain, with the rest looked up from reference TRBV7-9 and TRBJ1-6, is DTGVSQNPRHKITKRGQNVTFRCDPISEHNRLYWYRQTLGQGPEFLTYFQNEAQLEKSRLLSDRFSAERPKGSFSTLEIQRTEQGDSAMYLCASSLQSGTNSPLHFGNGTRLTVT.